The rows below give T cell receptor beta chains drawn from one sample of a study of T-cell memory formation after mild COVID-19. TCRdb reprocessed the 5' RACE reads with MiXCR, giving one entry per CDR3 protein. The sample contains 300,000 to 400,000 distinct CDR3 sequences, approximately 15% of which appear only once. The sample comprised PBMCs or a T cell subset sorted from them (not recorded which). These receptors all come from a man younger than 35 who had mild COVID-19 (a few samples of this study predate the infection). Cell type and time point are not known. Each CDR3 is given with its conserved first and last residue. Each record gives: J gene, V gene, clone size, D gene, CDR3 protein, CDR3 DNA. D genes are given only for firm matches. Clone size is stated in some rows and not others, as once, few, many or a class when expanded.

>TRBJ1-5|TRBV7-9|many|TRBD1
CASSPSGTGRGDQPQHF
TGTGCCAGCAGCCCGTCCGGGACAGGGCGCGGAGATCAGCCCCAGCATTTT
>TRBJ2-1|TRBV7-3|once|TRBD2
CASSWTSGADEQFF
TGTGCCAGCAGCTGGACTAGCGGGGCGGATGAGCAGTTCTTC
>TRBJ2-5|TRBV12-5|.|.
CASGRWRRETQYF
TGTGCTAGTGGCAGGTGGAGGCGAGAGACCCAGTACTTC
>TRBJ1-1|TRBV12-3/TRBV12-4|.|TRBD1
CASSDPGTGGKAFF
TGTGCCAGCAGCGATCCCGGGACAGGGGGGAAAGCTTTCTTT
>TRBJ1-2|TRBV19|many|.
CASSIWQQDGYTF
TGTGCCAGTAGTATTTGGCAACAGGATGGCTACACCTTC
>TRBJ1-5|TRBV20-1|.|.
CSAVTGNQPQHF
TGCAGTGCTGTCACAGGGAATCAGCCCCAGCATTTT
>TRBJ1-5|TRBV5-6|.|.
CASSGGNKGPHQPQHF
TGTGCCAGCAGCGGGGGCAACAAGGGGCCCCATCAGCCCCAGCATTTT
>TRBJ2-2|TRBV7-2|.|TRBD2
CASSFGSGTRPGELFF
TGTGCCAGCAGCTTCGGGAGCGGGACGCGCCCCGGGGAGCTGTTTTTT
>TRBJ2-5|TRBV11-2|few|.
CASGPRGTQYF
TGTGCCAGCGGCCCCCGGGGGACCCAGTACTTC
>TRBJ1-1|TRBV10-3|few|.
CAIKGDTEAFF
TGTGCCATCAAGGGGGACACTGAAGCTTTCTTT
>TRBJ1-1|TRBV11-2|few|.
CASSLERGGEAFF
TGTGCCAGCAGCTTAGAGCGGGGGGGTGAAGCTTTCTTT
>TRBJ2-4|TRBV4-2|few|TRBD1
CASSQDEQGENIQYF
TGTGCCAGCAGCCAAGATGAGCAGGGGGAAAACATTCAGTACTTC
>TRBJ2-1|TRBV24-1|.|TRBD1
CATSNRDRDEQFF
TGTGCCACCAGTAACAGAGACAGGGATGAGCAGTTCTTC
>TRBJ1-2|TRBV4-1|.|TRBD1
CASSPMDREGDGYTF
TGCGCCAGCAGCCCCATGGACAGGGAGGGGGATGGCTACACCTTC
>TRBJ2-5|TRBV12-3/TRBV12-4|.|.
CASREQIQETQYF
TGTGCCAGCAGAGAACAGATCCAAGAGACCCAGTACTTC
>TRBJ1-2|TRBV5-1|.|.
CASSQPDGSQRYTF
TGCGCCAGCAGCCAACCGGACGGGTCCCAGAGGTACACCTTC
>TRBJ1-6|TRBV4-3|.|.
CASSQERGSSYNSPLHF
TGCGCCAGCAGCCAAGAGAGGGGATCCTCCTATAATTCACCCCTCCACTTT
>TRBJ1-1|TRBV2|few|.
CEGQGWYTEAFF
TGTGAGGGCCAGGGTTGGTACACTGAAGCTTTCTTT
>TRBJ2-3|TRBV7-3|.|TRBD1
CASRATGGEADTQYF
TGTGCCAGCAGGGCCACAGGGGGCGAGGCAGATACGCAGTATTTT
>TRBJ2-3|TRBV5-5|few|.
CASSIRVQGTQYF
TGTGCCAGCAGCATTAGGGTACAGGGAACGCAGTATTTT
>TRBJ1-2|TRBV6-5|.|TRBD1
CASSYWMGQSAYGYTF
TGTGCCAGCAGTTACTGGATGGGACAGTCCGCCTATGGCTACACCTTC
>TRBJ2-1|TRBV6-4|many|TRBD2
CASSPTSGEYNEQFF
TGTGCCAGCAGTCCGACTAGCGGGGAGTACAATGAGCAGTTCTTC
>TRBJ2-3|TRBV4-1|.|TRBD1
CASSPSKGASTDTQYF
TGCGCCAGCAGCCCGTCAAAGGGGGCCTCCACAGATACGCAGTATTTT
>TRBJ1-2|TRBV20-1|few|.
CSAGLGGDGYTF
TGCAGTGCTGGCCTGGGGGGCGATGGCTACACCTTC
>TRBJ2-5|TRBV7-2|few|TRBD1
CASSSRGQGTQYF
TGTGCCAGCAGTTCCAGGGGGCAGGGGACCCAGTACTTC
>TRBJ1-4|TRBV4-3|few|.
CASSQEVRSWEKLFF
TGCGCCAGCAGCCAAGAGGTCCGGAGTTGGGAAAAACTGTTTTTT
>TRBJ2-1|TRBV29-1|many|TRBD2
CSASGTSGTYEQFF
TGCAGCGCCTCAGGGACTAGCGGAACGTATGAGCAGTTCTTC
>TRBJ1-6|TRBV5-1|many|.
CASSLKMDSPLHF
TGCGCCAGCAGCTTGAAGATGGACTCACCCCTCCACTTT
>TRBJ2-3|TRBV4-3|few|TRBD1
CASSPSGTGGPDTQYF
TGCGCCAGCAGCCCATCTGGGACAGGGGGCCCAGATACGCAGTATTTT
>TRBJ1-2|TRBV25-1|.|.
CASSEVWGTNYGYTF
TGTGCCAGCAGTGAGGTATGGGGTACTAACTATGGCTACACCTTC
>TRBJ2-2|TRBV4-1|.|TRBD2
CAAKENSGGLTGELFF
TGCGCCGCCAAAGAGAATAGCGGGGGGCTAACCGGGGAGCTGTTTTTT
>TRBJ1-1|TRBV6-5|.|.
CASRTVNTEAFF
TGTGCCAGCAGGACGGTGAACACTGAAGCTTTCTTT
>TRBJ2-3|TRBV9|many|TRBD2
CASSVGLAGGTDTQYF
TGTGCCAGCAGCGTAGGACTAGCGGGGGGCACAGATACGCAGTATTTT
>TRBJ2-7|TRBV30|.|.
CAWSGTGGTYEQYF
TGTGCCTGGAGTGGAACGGGCGGGACCTACGAGCAGTACTTC
>TRBJ2-1|TRBV5-1|.|TRBD2
CASTSGTSGTNEQFF
TGCGCCAGCACCTCCGGGACTAGCGGGACCAATGAGCAGTTCTTC
>TRBJ2-5|TRBV18|.|.
CASSPYGIGRETQYF
TGTGCCAGCTCACCATACGGAATCGGCCGGGAGACCCAGTACTTC
>TRBJ2-3|TRBV7-2|few|TRBD2
CASSPRTSITDTQYF
TGTGCCAGCAGCCCAAGGACTAGCATCACAGATACGCAGTATTTT
>TRBJ2-7|TRBV12-3/TRBV12-4|many|.
CASTPELVGTYEQYF
TGTGCCAGCACCCCCGAACTGGTCGGGACCTACGAGCAGTACTTC
>TRBJ2-3|TRBV6-5|.|.
CASSPTRDHQPDTQYF
TGTGCCAGCAGCCCGACCCGGGACCACCAACCAGATACGCAGTATTTT
>TRBJ2-1|TRBV4-3|few|TRBD1
CASSQDADRDYNEQFF
TGCGCCAGCAGCCAAGATGCGGACAGGGACTACAATGAGCAGTTCTTC
>TRBJ1-5|TRBV7-2|.|.
CASSSSGGNQPQHF
TGTGCCAGCAGCTCCTCAGGGGGCAATCAGCCCCAGCATTTT
>TRBJ2-7|TRBV21-1|.|.
CASSKGGGQDYEQYF
TGTGCCAGCAGCAAAGGAGGGGGACAGGACTACGAGCAGTACTTC
>TRBJ2-7|TRBV6-1|few|.
CASSEAPFRGYEQYF
TGTGCCAGCAGTGAAGCGCCGTTCCGGGGGTACGAGCAGTACTTC
>TRBJ1-1|TRBV18|.|.
CASSPTVEAFF
TGTGCCAGCTCACCGACAGTGGAAGCTTTCTTT
>TRBJ1-6|TRBV6-5|few|TRBD1
CASSYDLRQGGLRSSYNSPLHF
TGTGCCAGCAGTTACGACCTAAGACAGGGGGGCCTAAGGAGCTCCTATAATTCACCCCTCCACTTT
>TRBJ2-2|TRBV19|few|.
CASSAPPGVNTGELFF
TGTGCCAGTAGTGCCCCTCCAGGGGTGAACACCGGGGAGCTGTTTTTT
>TRBJ1-1|TRBV2|.|.
CASRDTWNSFF
TGTGCCAGCAGGGACACCTGGAATAGTTTCTTT
>TRBJ2-7|TRBV4-1|.|TRBD2
CASSQEPSGGFYEQYF
TGCGCCAGCAGCCAAGAACCGAGCGGGGGGTTCTACGAGCAGTACTTC
>TRBJ1-5|TRBV7-2|.|.
CASSLNMNQPQHF
TGTGCCAGCAGCTTAAATATGAATCAGCCCCAGCATTTT
>TRBJ1-5|TRBV19|.|.
CASSSVGPQHF
TGTGCCAGTAGTTCGGTTGGGCCCCAGCATTTT
>TRBJ1-6|TRBV3-1|few|.
CASSQDAGGGSPLHF
TGTGCCAGCAGCCAAGACGCCGGTGGAGGTTCACCCCTCCACTTT